What follows are 13 T cell receptor beta chains derived from one specimen sequenced in a study of monozygotic twins with inflammatory bowel disease. From its re-call of the 5' RACE reads, TCRdb lists each CDR3 protein once, without DNA. The listing records about 300,000 distinct CDR3 sequences. The sample was blood. These receptors were taken from a human donor with ulcerative colitis or Crohn's disease, or a healthy co-twin of an affected twin (not recorded which).

The chain employs TRBV4-3 and TRBJ1-5; TCRdb's D gene call, TRBD1, goes unchecked for lack of DNA. Germline CDR1 and CDR2: LGHNA and YSLEER. The CDR3 runs 15 residues. CDR3 loop: CASSPRDRDNQPQHF.

The J gene is TRBJ2-1, the V gene TRBV20-1; TCRdb's D call of TRBD2 is untestable without DNA. Germline V gene data show CDR1 as DFQATT and CDR2 as SNEGSKA (reference sequence). CDR3 length: 14 residues. CDR3 sequence: CSARYSGRINEQFF.

The V and J genes are TRBV27 and TRBJ2-5; the TCRdb call, TRBD2, lacks DNA for checking. From germline, CDR1 is MNHEY and CDR2 SMNVEV (reference sequence). The length of the CDR3 is 13 residues. This chain's CDR3 is CASTRTSGLTQYF.

CDR3 loop: CASFARAATSYEQYF. The rearrangement joins TRBV2 to TRBJ2-7. In germline, CDR1 is SNHLY, CDR2 FYNNEI. The CDR3 spans 15 residues.

The CDR3 loop is CASSRNQDRETQYF. V and J are TRBV18 and TRBJ2-5. The CDR3 has 14 amino acids. CDR1 is KGHSH, CDR2 LQKENI, per germline.

This rearrangement joins TRBV7-9 to TRBJ2-1. CDR3 size: 14 residues. Germline CDR1 reads SEHNR; CDR2 reads FQNEAQ (reference sequence). The CDR3 reads CASSLEFRVNEQFF.

The chain recombines TRBV13 with TRBJ2-5. The germline gives CDR1 PRHDT, CDR2 FYEKMQ (reference sequence). The CDR3 covers 12 residues. This chain's CDR3 is CASQSYRETQYF.

This chain connects TRBV20-1 to TRBJ1-1; checking the TCRdb D call of TRBD1 is not possible without DNA. CDR3 length: 15 amino acids. Germline CDR1 reads DFQATT; CDR2 reads SNEGSKA (reference sequence). CDR3: CSASDLFTGQSGAFF.

The CDR3 reads CASTPQDRETQYF. This sequence joins TRBV6-1 and TRBJ2-5; without DNA, the TCRdb call of TRBD1 cannot be checked. The length of the CDR3 is 13 residues. Looked up from germline, CDR1 is MNHNS and CDR2 is SASEGT.

The chain is built from TRBV4-1 and TRBJ2-3. The CDR3 sequence is 15 residues long. In germline, CDR1 is MGHRA, CDR2 YSYEKL. The CDR3 loop reads CASSQADFPTDTQYF.

The gene calls are TRBV5-1 and TRBJ2-3; TCRdb calls TRBD1, which cannot be checked without DNA. Germline CDR1 is SGHRS and CDR2 is YFSETQ. The CDR3 has 14 amino acids. The CDR3 loop reads CASSMGQGTDTQYF.

The gene calls are TRBV29-1 and TRBJ1-2. Germline CDR1 SQVTM, CDR2 ANQGSEA. The CDR3 has 11 residues. CDR3 amino acids: CSVGNSYGYTF.

The chain is built from TRBV18 and TRBJ2-1; checking the TCRdb D call of TRBD2 is not possible without DNA. CDR1 is KGHSH and CDR2 is LQKENI in the germline V gene. This CDR3 comprises 14 residues. The CDR3 is CASSPLGGSGEQFF.